This T cell receptor beta chain was captured in a study of cytomegalovirus exposure and HLA in healthy donors (dated by TCRdb to about 2017). For the study in its entirety: A later analysis indicated that the 90 to 150 validation repertoires were generated on the platform also employed for the 600 to 750 repertoires of the first cohort. The aim of the study was to test whether cataloging public T cell receptors could identify signatures of past pathogen exposure. Along with the roughly 700-subject first cohort, a separate validation cohort of roughly 110 different subjects was used. To predict cytomegalovirus infection status, the study brought together high-throughput TCR immunosequencing, statistical association of individual TCRs with disease status, and machine learning.

Broad study findings and their caveats: The validation cohort had no HLA typing available for a later analysis, so co-occurrence within that cohort was assessed over all 130 or so repertoires. The study gave a list of roughly 150 TCR beta chains associated with cytomegalovirus. In vitro tests confirmed that a few of the cytomegalovirus-associated TCR beta chains recognize cytomegalovirus antigens. The classifier was reported to diagnose cytomegalovirus status with high specificity and sensitivity in both the original cohort and the validation cohort. Most TCR sequences were seen in very few donors, while some public TCRs were found in many individuals. The authors suggested that the approach could potentially be extended to other disease states and immunological phenotypes. A later analysis found that TCRs clustered in the first cohort also tended to co-occur in the 110 or so validation repertoires, with 94% of cluster scores above 0.

Library preparation employed the immunoSEQ multiplex PCR assay. Under the source paper's analysis protocol: A statistical classification framework was built to diagnose cytomegalovirus status from the catalog of TCR beta chain sequences. TCRdb re-hosts the immuneACCESS table, in-frame sequences only. Its copies lack some clones; in the studies checked, an unresolved V gene accounts for under half of them, and the cause for the rest is not known. That table supplies the V and J calls and clone size; D and trimming were determined from the DNA. The sample records roughly 240,000 clones, around nine tenths of which are singletons. Jointly, the top ten make up around 2.6% of the sample. The CDR3 measures 13 amino acids from cysteine to phenylalanine. The retained sequence is limited to the CDR3, 39 bases, with the frame set at the first base. Deletion took 5 bases off V and 0 bases off J, with a span of 7 bases between the germline ends. From the germline V gene (reference sequence), CDR1 is MNHNY and CDR2 is SVGAGI.

A few counts support this clone. What this receptor recognizes is not known. It has no much larger one-base neighbor in the sample; base qualities were not kept. Separate from the approximately 690-subject first cohort, the validation cohort of 90 to 150 subjects was the group to which the donors belonged. Specimen: PBMCs. This chain joins TRBV6-6 to TRBJ1-2; D gene: possibly TRBD1, on 6 matching bases. This receptor was taken from a man aged 18 to 29 in good health and CMV-seronegative. Here is the DNA: TGTGCCAGCAGTCGACAGGCTAACTATGGCTACACCTTC. This gives the protein CASSRQANYGYTF.